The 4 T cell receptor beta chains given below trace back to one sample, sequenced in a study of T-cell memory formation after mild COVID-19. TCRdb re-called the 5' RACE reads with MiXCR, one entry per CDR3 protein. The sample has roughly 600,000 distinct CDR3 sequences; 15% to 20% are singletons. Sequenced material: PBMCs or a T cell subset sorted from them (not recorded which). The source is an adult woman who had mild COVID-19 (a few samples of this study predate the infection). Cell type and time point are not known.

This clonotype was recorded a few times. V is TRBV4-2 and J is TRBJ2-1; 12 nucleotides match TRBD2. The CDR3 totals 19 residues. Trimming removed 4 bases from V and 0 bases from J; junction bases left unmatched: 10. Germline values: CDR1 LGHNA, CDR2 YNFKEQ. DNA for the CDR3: TGTGCCAGCAGCCTGATCCCGCTAGCGGGGGGGAGCTCCTACAATGAGCAGTTCTTC. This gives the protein CASSLIPLAGGSSYNEQFF.

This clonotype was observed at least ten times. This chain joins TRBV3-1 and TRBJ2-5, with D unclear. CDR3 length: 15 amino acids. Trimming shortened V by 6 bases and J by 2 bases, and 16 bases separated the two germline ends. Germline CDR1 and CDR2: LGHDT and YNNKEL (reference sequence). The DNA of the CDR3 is TGTGCCAGCAGTCGTAATAGGATACCACAAGAGACCCAGTACTTC. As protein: CASSRNRIPQETQYF.

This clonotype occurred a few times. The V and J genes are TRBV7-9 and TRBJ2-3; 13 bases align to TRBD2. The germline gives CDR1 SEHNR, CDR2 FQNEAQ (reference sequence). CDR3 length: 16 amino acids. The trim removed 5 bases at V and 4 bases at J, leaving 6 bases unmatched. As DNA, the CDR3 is TGTGCCAGCAGCCCCAGGACTAGCGGGAGTTCAGATACGCAGTATTTT. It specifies CASSPRTSGSSDTQYF.

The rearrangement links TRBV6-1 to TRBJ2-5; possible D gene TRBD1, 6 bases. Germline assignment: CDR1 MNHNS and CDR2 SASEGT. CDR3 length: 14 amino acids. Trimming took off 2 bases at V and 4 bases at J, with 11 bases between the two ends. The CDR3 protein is CASSERQDGETQYF. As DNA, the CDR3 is TGTGCCAGCAGTGAACGACAGGATGGAGAGACCCAGTACTTC.